Listed below are T cell receptor beta chains from one sample, sequenced in a study of OX40 agonist ivuxolimab in advanced cancers. Profiled with immunoSEQ multiplex PCR; TCRdb holds only in-frame clones, not every one. This table holds about 100,000 clones, 80% to 95% found once. Sequences were derived from CD4+ or CD8+ T cells sorted from blood, sampled in a trial of the OX40 agonist ivuxolimab. These receptors originate from an adult with an advanced solid tumor such as melanoma, head and neck, liver or kidney cancer. CDR3s include the opening cysteine and the closing phenylalanine or tryptophan. D genes are given only for firm matches. Size is omitted from some rows. Given values are once, few, many or a class for expanded clones.

clone size	D gene	J gene	V gene	CDR3 DNA	CDR3 protein
NA	TRBD1	TRBJ2-1	TRBV10-3	TGTGCCACCCGGGACAGGTCTAACAATGAGCAGTTCTTC	CATRDRSNNEQFF
NA	NA	TRBJ2-6	TRBV18	TGTGCCAGCTCACCCCCCGACAGCCTCTCTGGGGCCAACGTCCTGACTTTC	CASSPPDSLSGANVLTF
NA	NA	TRBJ2-7	TRBV15	TGTGCCACCAGCCAGAGTTATAAAGACTACGAGCAGTACTTC	CATSQSYKDYEQYF
NA	NA	TRBJ2-7	TRBV11-3	TGTGCCAGCAGCTTCCCTAACCGACTAGGAGCACAGGAACCCTACGAGCAGTACTTC	CASSFPNRLGAQEPYEQYF
NA	NA	TRBJ1-5	TRBV28	TGTGCCAGCATTACGGACACTATGAAGAATAGCAATCAGCCCCAGCATTTT	CASITDTMKNSNQPQHF
NA	NA	TRBJ2-1	TRBV7-3	TGTGCCAGCAGCCTTGGCTCCTACAATGAGCAGTTCTTC	CASSLGSYNEQFF
NA	NA	TRBJ2-2	TRBV19	TGTGCCAGTAGTCTCCCTGGGGTTGACACCGGGGAGCTGTTTTTT	CASSLPGVDTGELFF
NA	NA	TRBJ1-4	TRBV7-9	TGTGCCAGCAGCATAGGGTTGAGTGCAACTAATGAAAAACTGTTTTTT	CASSIGLSATNEKLFF
NA	TRBD1	TRBJ1-2	TRBV11-2	TGTGCCAGCAGCTTTAGTGTGTCAGGGGGTGAGGCTGGCTACACCTTC	CASSFSVSGGEAGYTF
NA	TRBD2	TRBJ2-2	TRBV7-3	TGTGCCAGCAGCTTACGGACTAGCGGTAACACCGGGGAGCTGTTTTTT	CASSLRTSGNTGELFF
once	TRBD1	TRBJ2-7	TRBV27	TGTGCCAGCAGTTTATCGACGGGACAGGGCCCCTACGAGCAGTACTTC	CASSLSTGQGPYEQYF
NA	NA	TRBJ2-7	TRBV5-5	TGTGCCAGCAGCCGGGACTTTAACGGATCCTACGAGCAGTACTTC	CASSRDFNGSYEQYF
NA	NA	TRBJ2-3	TRBV27	TGTGCCAGCAGTTTATATTCCGGCGCTAGCACAGATACGCAGTATTTT	CASSLYSGASTDTQYF
NA	NA	TRBJ2-1	TRBV7-2	TGTGCCAGCAGCTTAGGGAGCGCTGGCTACAATGAGCAGTTCTTC	CASSLGSAGYNEQFF
NA	NA	TRBJ1-3	TRBV6-6	TGTGCCAGCAGGGATAACGTGGGGGGTTCGGGAAACACCATATATTTT	CASRDNVGGSGNTIYF
NA	TRBD2	TRBJ2-7	TRBV6-5	TGTGCCAGCAGTTACATGGGGACTACCTACGAGCAGTACTTC	CASSYMGTTYEQYF
NA	NA	TRBJ2-1	TRBV28	TGTGCCAGCAGTCCCAGGGGCTCGCGATCCTACAATGAGCAGTTCTTC	CASSPRGSRSYNEQFF
NA	NA	TRBJ2-2	TRBV5-1	TGCGCCAGCAGCTTAGGATATCCGAACACCGGGGAGCTGTTTTTT	CASSLGYPNTGELFF
NA	NA	TRBJ1-4	TRBV7-2	TGTGCCAGCAGCTTATTGGGGGGAGGTGAAAAACTGTTTTTT	CASSLLGGGEKLFF
NA	NA	TRBJ1-1	TRBV6-9	TGTGCCTTAGGGGGGAACACTGAAGCTTTCTTT	CALGGNTEAFF
NA	TRBD2	TRBJ2-3	TRBV2	TGTGCCAGCAGCTTAGCGGGAGGGCCCACAGATACGCAGTATTTT	CASSLAGGPTDTQYF
NA	NA	TRBJ2-7	TRBV19	TGTGCCAGTAGTGTAATACCGGGACGGCTGACCGAGCAGTACTTC	CASSVIPGRLTEQYF
NA	NA	TRBJ2-1	TRBV5-8	TGTGCCAGCAGTAGGGACCCGATTGAAGGAAATGAGCAGTTCTTC	CASSRDPIEGNEQFF
NA	TRBD1	TRBJ2-5	TRBV30	TGTGCCTGGAGTAGAGACAGGGTCGGACAGACCCAGTACTTC	CAWSRDRVGQTQYF
NA	NA	TRBJ2-7	TRBV18	TGTGCCAGCTCACCCACGTCATACGAGCAGTACTTC	CASSPTSYEQYF
NA	TRBD1	TRBJ2-5	TRBV5-5	TGTGCCAGCAGCTTAGAGGGGGCGGAGACCCAGTACTTC	CASSLEGAETQYF
NA	TRBD1	TRBJ1-2	TRBV19	TGTGCCAGTAGTACCCCGGGACAGGGATGGGGCTACACCTTC	CASSTPGQGWGYTF
NA	NA	TRBJ2-7	TRBV19	TGTGCCAGTAGTATCGAGCCTTTCTACGAGCAGTACTTC	CASSIEPFYEQYF
NA	NA	TRBJ2-7	TRBV25-1	TGTGCCAGCAGTCTCAGGGGCGAGCAGTACTTC	CASSLRGEQYF
NA	NA	TRBJ1-5	TRBV6-6	TGTGCCAGCAGTCCACGGAAGTCGGGGCCCAATCAGCCCCAGCATTTT	CASSPRKSGPNQPQHF
NA	NA	TRBJ1-3	TRBV6-5	TGTGCCAGCAGTTACTCAGGGGGAAACACCATATATTTT	CASSYSGGNTIYF
NA	NA	TRBJ2-1	TRBV27	TGTGCCAGCAGCCTTCGATCCAGGAGAAGGGACAATGAGCAGTTCTTC	CASSLRSRRRDNEQFF
NA	TRBD1	TRBJ2-6	TRBV30	TGTGCCTGGAGTGGGGGGCAGGGGGCGCTCGGGGCCAACGTCCTGACTTTC	CAWSGGQGALGANVLTF
NA	NA	TRBJ2-5	TRBV28	TGTGCCAGCGCAGGGTTGAGGGAGACCCAGTACTTC	CASAGLRETQYF
NA	NA	TRBJ1-1	TRBV30	TGTGCCTGGAGTGGATTACTAGGGGTCGGGAGTGAAGCTTTCTTT	CAWSGLLGVGSEAFF
NA	TRBD1	TRBJ2-7	TRBV28	TGTGCCAGCAGTGCGAGGGACAGGGCGAGGGACGAGCAGTACTTC	CASSARDRARDEQYF
few	NA	TRBJ1-5	TRBV18	TGTGCCAGCTCACAGCAGGGTTCCGGGGATCAGCCCCAGCATTTT	CASSQQGSGDQPQHF
NA	NA	TRBJ1-5	TRBV28	TGTGCCAGCAGTAATGGCGGGGATCCGGGCAATCAGCCCCAGCATTTT	CASSNGGDPGNQPQHF
NA	NA	TRBJ1-2	TRBV28	TGTGCCAGCAGTTTAGAGGATGGCTACACCTTC	CASSLEDGYTF
NA	TRBD1	TRBJ2-1	TRBV7-9	TGTGCCAGCACCCGGGACAGGGGGTTCAATGAGCAGTTCTTC	CASTRDRGFNEQFF
NA	TRBD2	TRBJ2-1	TRBV5-1	TGCGCCAGCAGCTTGGGACTAGCCACCTACAATGAGCAGTTCTTC	CASSLGLATYNEQFF
NA	TRBD2	TRBJ2-1	TRBV19	TGTGCCAGTAGTGGACTAGCGGGTGGGTACAATGAGCAGTTCTTC	CASSGLAGGYNEQFF
NA	NA	TRBJ2-7	TRBV2	TGTGCCAGCAGTGAAATCTTGGGGACCTACGAGCAGTACTTC	CASSEILGTYEQYF
NA	TRBD1	TRBJ2-5	TRBV14	TGTGCCAGCAGCCGACAGGGGGGGACCCAGTACTTC	CASSRQGGTQYF
NA	TRBD2	TRBJ2-7	TRBV4-1	TGCGCCAGCAGCCCTAACGGAATAGCGGGAGGGTCGTACGAGCAGTACTTC	CASSPNGIAGGSYEQYF
NA	NA	TRBJ2-7	TRBV6-5	TGTGCCAGCAGCAGGGCTGGCTACGAGCAGTACTTC	CASSRAGYEQYF
NA	TRBD2	TRBJ2-5	TRBV9	TGTGCCAGCAGCGCGGCGGGACTAGCGGGAGTTGAGACCCAGTACTTC	CASSAAGLAGVETQYF
NA	NA	TRBJ1-5	TRBV7-2	TGTGCCAGCAGCTTAAACCCAGGACAGCCCCAGCATTTT	CASSLNPGQPQHF
NA	NA	TRBJ2-1	TRBV29-1	TGCAGCGTTGAACCCGGGACAATTTACAATGAGCAGTTCTTC	CSVEPGTIYNEQFF
NA	NA	TRBJ1-1	TRBV5-1	TGCGCCAGCAGCTTGGAGTTTGGAGGGGGGAACACTGAAGCTTTCTTT	CASSLEFGGGNTEAFF
NA	TRBD2	TRBJ2-2	TRBV5-8	TGTGCCAGCAGCTTCGGACTAGTCAACACCGGGGAGCTGTTTTTT	CASSFGLVNTGELFF